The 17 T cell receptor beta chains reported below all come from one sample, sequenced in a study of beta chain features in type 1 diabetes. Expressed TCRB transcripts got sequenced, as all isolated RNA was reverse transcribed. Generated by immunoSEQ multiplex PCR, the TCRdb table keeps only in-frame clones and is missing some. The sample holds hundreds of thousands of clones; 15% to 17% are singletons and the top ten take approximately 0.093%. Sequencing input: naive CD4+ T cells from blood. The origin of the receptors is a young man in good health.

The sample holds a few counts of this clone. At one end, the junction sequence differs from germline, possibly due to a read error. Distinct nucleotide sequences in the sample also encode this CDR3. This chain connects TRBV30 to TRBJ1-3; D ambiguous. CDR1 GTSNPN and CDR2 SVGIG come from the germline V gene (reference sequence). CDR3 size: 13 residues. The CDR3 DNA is TGTGCCTGGCTGGGGAGAGGGCTAAACACCATATACTTT. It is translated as CAWLGRGLNTIYF.

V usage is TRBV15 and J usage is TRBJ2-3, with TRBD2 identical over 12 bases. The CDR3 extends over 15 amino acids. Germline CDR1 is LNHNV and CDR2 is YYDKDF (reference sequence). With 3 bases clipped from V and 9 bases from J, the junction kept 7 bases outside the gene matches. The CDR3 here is CATSRLAGGLGTQYF. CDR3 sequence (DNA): TGTGCCACCAGCAGGCTAGCGGGGGGGCTGGGAACGCAGTATTTT. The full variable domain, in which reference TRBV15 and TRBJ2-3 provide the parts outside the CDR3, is DAMVIQNPRYQVTQFGKPVTLSCSQTLNHNVMYWYQQKSSQAPKLLFHYYDKDFNNEADTPDNFQSRRPNTSFCFLDIRSPGLGDTAMYLCATSRLAGGLGTQYFGPGTRLTVL.

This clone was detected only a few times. As DNA, the CDR3 is TGCGCCAGCAGAGCAACCGGGACGGCGAACACTGAAGCTTTCTTT. Translating gives CASRATGTANTEAFF. V and J are TRBV4-3 and TRBJ1-1, with D maybe TRBD1 (5 bases). Germline values: CDR1 LGHNA, CDR2 YSLEER. The V end lost 6 bases, the J end lost 1 base, and 15 bases lay between the germline ends. This CDR3 is 15 amino acids long.

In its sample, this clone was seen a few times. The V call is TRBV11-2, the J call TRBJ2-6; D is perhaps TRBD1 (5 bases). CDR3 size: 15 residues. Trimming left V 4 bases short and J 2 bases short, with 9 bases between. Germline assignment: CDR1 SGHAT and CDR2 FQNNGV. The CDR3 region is CASSSTGTGANVLTF. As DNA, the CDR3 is TGTGCCAGCAGCTCTACAGGAACTGGGGCCAACGTCCTGACTTTC.

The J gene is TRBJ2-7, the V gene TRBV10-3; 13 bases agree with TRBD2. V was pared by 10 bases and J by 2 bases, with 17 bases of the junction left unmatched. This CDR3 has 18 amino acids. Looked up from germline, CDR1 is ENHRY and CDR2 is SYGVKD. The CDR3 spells CASQGPGLAGVSPYEQYF. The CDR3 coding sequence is TGTGCCAGCCAGGGCCCCGGACTAGCGGGAGTATCCCCCTACGAGCAGTACTTC.

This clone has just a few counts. The CDR3 DNA is TGCGCCAGCAGCCGCCAGAGGGATCCCGGGGAGCTGTTTTTT. Translating it yields CASSRQRDPGELFF. This chain joins TRBV4-3 and TRBJ2-2, with D maybe TRBD2 (5 bases). Germline V gene data show CDR1 as LGHNA and CDR2 as YSLEER. This CDR3 is built from 14 residues. The V and J ends lost 4 bases and 6 bases respectively, with 12 bases between them.

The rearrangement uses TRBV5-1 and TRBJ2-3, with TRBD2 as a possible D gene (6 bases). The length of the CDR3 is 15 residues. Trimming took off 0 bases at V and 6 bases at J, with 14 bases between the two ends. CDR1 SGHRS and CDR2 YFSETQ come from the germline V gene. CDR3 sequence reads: CASSLAEGPGDTQYF. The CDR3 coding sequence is TGCGCCAGCAGCTTGGCGGAGGGACCGGGGGATACGCAGTATTTT.

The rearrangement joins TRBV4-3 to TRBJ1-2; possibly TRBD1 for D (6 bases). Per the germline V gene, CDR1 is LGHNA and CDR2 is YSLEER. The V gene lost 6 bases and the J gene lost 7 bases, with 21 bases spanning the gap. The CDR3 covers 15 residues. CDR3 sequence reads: CASSRAERGAGGYTF. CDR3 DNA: TGCGCCAGCAGTCGAGCCGAGAGGGGGGCCGGTGGCTACACCTTC.

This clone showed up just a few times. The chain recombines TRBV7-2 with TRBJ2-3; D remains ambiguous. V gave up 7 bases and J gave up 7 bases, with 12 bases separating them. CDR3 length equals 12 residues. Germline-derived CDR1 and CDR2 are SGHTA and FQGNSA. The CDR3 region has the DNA TGTGCCAGCACCCACGAACGGAATACGCAGTATTTT. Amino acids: CASTHERNTQYF.

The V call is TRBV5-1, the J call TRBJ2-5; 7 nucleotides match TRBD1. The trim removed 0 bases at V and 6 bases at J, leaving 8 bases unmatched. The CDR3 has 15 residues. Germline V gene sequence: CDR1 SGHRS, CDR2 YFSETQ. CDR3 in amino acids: CASSLGKTGWKTQYF. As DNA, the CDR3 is TGCGCCAGCAGCTTGGGGAAGACAGGGTGGAAGACCCAGTACTTC.

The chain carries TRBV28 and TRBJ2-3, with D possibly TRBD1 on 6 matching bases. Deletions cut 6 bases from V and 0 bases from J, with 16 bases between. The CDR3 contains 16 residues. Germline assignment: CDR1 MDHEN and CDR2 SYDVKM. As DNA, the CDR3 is TGTGCCAGCAGACCGTTCGGGACAACTAGCACAGATACGCAGTATTTT. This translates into CASRPFGTTSTDTQYF.

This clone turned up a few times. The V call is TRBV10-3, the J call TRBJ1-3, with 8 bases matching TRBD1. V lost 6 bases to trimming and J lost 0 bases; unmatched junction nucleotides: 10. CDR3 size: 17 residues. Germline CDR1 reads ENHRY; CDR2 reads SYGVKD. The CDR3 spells CAIRKDRAQLSGNTIYF. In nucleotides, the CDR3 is TGTGCCATCAGAAAGGACAGGGCCCAACTCTCTGGAAACACCATATATTTT.

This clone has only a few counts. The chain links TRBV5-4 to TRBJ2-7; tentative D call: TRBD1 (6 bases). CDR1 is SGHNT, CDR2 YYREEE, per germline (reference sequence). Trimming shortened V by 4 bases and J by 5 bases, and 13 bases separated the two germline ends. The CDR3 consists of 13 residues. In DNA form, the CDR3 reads TGTGCCAGCAGCCCGGGACAACAAGACGAGCAGTACTTC. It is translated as CASSPGQQDEQYF. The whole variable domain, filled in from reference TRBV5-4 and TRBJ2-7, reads ETGVTQSPTHLIKTRGQQVTLRCSSQSGHNTVSWYQQALGQGPQFIFQYYREEENGRGNFPPRFSGLQFPNYSSELNVNALELDDSALYLCASSPGQQDEQYFGPGTRLTVT.

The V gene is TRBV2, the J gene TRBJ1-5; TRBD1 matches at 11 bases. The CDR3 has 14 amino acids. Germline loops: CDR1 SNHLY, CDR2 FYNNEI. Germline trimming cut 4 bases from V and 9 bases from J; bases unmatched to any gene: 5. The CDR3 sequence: CASSAGQGGSPQHF. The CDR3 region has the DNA TGTGCCAGCAGTGCGGGACAGGGGGGTTCGCCCCAGCATTTT. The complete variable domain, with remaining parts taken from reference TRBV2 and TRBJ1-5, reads EPEVTQTPSHQVTQMGQEVILRCVPISNHLYFYWYRQILGQKVEFLVSFYNNEISEKSEIFDDQFSVERPDGSNFTLKIRSTKLEDSAMYFCASSAGQGGSPQHFGDGTRLSIL.

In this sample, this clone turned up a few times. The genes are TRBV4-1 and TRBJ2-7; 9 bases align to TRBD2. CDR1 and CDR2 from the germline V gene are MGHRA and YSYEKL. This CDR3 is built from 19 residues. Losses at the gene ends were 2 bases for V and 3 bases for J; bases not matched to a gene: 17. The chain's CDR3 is CASSQLPVAGENKLYEQYF. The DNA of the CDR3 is TGCGCCAGCAGCCAACTGCCCGTAGCGGGAGAGAACAAGCTCTACGAGCAGTACTTC.

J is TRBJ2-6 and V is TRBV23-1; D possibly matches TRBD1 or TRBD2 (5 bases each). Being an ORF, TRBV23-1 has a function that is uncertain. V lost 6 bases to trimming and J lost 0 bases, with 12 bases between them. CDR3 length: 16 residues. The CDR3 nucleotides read TGCGCCAGCAGCCCGGGACGGAGCTCTGGGGCCAACGTCCTGACTTTC. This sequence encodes CASSPGRSSGANVLTF.

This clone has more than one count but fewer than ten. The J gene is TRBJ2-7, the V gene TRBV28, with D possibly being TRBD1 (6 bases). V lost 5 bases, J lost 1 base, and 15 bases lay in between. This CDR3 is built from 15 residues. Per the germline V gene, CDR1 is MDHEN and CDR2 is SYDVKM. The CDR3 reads CASSGIDRPSYEQYF. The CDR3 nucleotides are TGTGCCAGCAGTGGGATCGACAGGCCGTCCTACGAGCAGTACTTC. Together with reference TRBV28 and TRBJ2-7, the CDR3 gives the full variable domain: DVKVTQSSRYLVKRTGEKVFLECVQDMDHENMFWYRQDPGLGLRLIYFSYDVKMKEKGDIPEGYSVSREKKERFSLILESASTNQTSMYLCASSGIDRPSYEQYFGPGTRLTVT.